These T cell receptor beta chains were read from a single sample in a study of blood T cell repertoires in COVID-19. Sequenced by immunoSEQ multiplex PCR; TCRdb stores in-frame clones only, minus some. The sample gives some 70,000 clones, over 70% of which show up once; approximately 8% is in the top ten. Sequencing was performed on peripheral blood. These receptors all come from a man over 45 with active COVID-19. CDR3s include the opening cysteine and the closing phenylalanine or tryptophan. A D gene is named only where the DNA matches it firmly. The size field is filled for only some rows; it gives once, few, many or a size class.

TRBJ1-1	.	TRBD1	TRBV6-1	TGTGCCAGCAGTGAGCGGTCACAGGGGACTGAAGCTTTCTTT	CASSERSQGTEAFF
TRBJ2-1	.	.	TRBV6-5	TGTGCCAGCAGTTACTGGCAGGACTACAATGAGCAGTTCTTC	CASSYWQDYNEQFF
TRBJ2-1	.	.	TRBV5-8	TGTGCCGGAGAACAGGGCAACACCTACAATGAGCAGTTCTTC	CAGEQGNTYNEQFF
TRBJ2-3	.	.	TRBV6-2/TRBV6-3	TGTGCCAGCAGTTACGGGAGCGGCCCATTTCGCACAGATACGCAGTATTTT	CASSYGSGPFRTDTQYF
TRBJ2-2	.	TRBD2	TRBV6-4	TGTGCCACGGGACAGCGGGAGGGGAACACCGGGGAGCTGTTTTTT	CATGQREGNTGELFF
TRBJ1-5	.	TRBD1	TRBV28	TGTGCCAGCAGTCCCCACAGGGGAAGGGAGGATCAGCCCCAGCATTTT	CASSPHRGREDQPQHF
TRBJ1-1	.	.	TRBV11-1	TGTGCCAGCAGCTACCCTACGGGGAGCGACACTGAAGCTTTCTTT	CASSYPTGSDTEAFF
TRBJ2-7	.	TRBD1	TRBV6-5	TGTGCCAGCAGGCAGGGACAGGGAGGCTCCTACGAGCAGTACTTC	CASRQGQGGSYEQYF
TRBJ2-1	once	TRBD1	TRBV11-2	TGTGCCAGCAGCCTAAACCCGGGACAGGACAATGAGCAGTTCTTC	CASSLNPGQDNEQFF
TRBJ1-3	.	TRBD1	TRBV2	TGTGCCAGCAACCGGTCAGGGGGCAAAGGAAACACCATATATTTT	CASNRSGGKGNTIYF
TRBJ1-1	.	.	TRBV2	TGTGCCAGCAGTGGGAGTTTGTCTTTCTTT	CASSGSLSFF
TRBJ1-5	.	.	TRBV28	TGTGCCAGCAGTTTGGTGGCAGGCGGGGGGACCCAGCATTTT	CASSLVAGGGTQHF
TRBJ1-5	.	.	TRBV6-2/TRBV6-3	TGTGCCAGCAGTTACTCCTCCCGGGGTAGCAATCAGCCCCAGCATTTT	CASSYSSRGSNQPQHF
TRBJ2-1	once	.	TRBV9	TGTGCCAGCAGCGTAGTTTCGAAGAGCGATGAGCAGTTCTTC	CASSVVSKSDEQFF
TRBJ2-5	.	.	TRBV13	TGTGCCAGCAGCATCCAGGGTGGGTACGCTCCCGACTTC	CASSIQGGYAPDF
TRBJ1-5	.	.	TRBV18	TGTGCCAGCTCACCATATACTGATCAGCCCCAGCATTTT	CASSPYTDQPQHF
TRBJ1-2	.	TRBD1	TRBV28	TGTGCCAGCAGTTTATATATGGGGGACAGTTTCATAACTAACTATGGCTACACCTTC	CASSLYMGDSFITNYGYTF
TRBJ1-1	.	.	TRBV14	TGTGCCAGCAGCCAACGAAAGGGGGTGGACACTGAAGCTTTCTTT	CASSQRKGVDTEAFF
TRBJ1-1	.	.	TRBV3-1/TRBV3-2	TGTGCCAGCAGCCAAGATATGAGTCCGGGGTTCAACACTGAAGCTTTCTTT	CASSQDMSPGFNTEAFF
TRBJ2-7	.	.	TRBV24-1	TGTGCCACCAGTGAATCGGTCGGGTACGAGCAGTACTTC	CATSESVGYEQYF
TRBJ1-1	.	.	TRBV28	TGTGCCAGCAGTTTATTTCGGGGTCTGAACACTGAAGCTTTCTTT	CASSLFRGLNTEAFF
TRBJ2-7	.	.	TRBV6-6	TGTGCCAGCAGTTACTCCCGGGAAGAGCAGTACTTC	CASSYSREEQYF
TRBJ2-1	.	TRBD1	TRBV7-2	TGTGCCAGCAGCCAACAGGGGATGGGTCCAGGGGAGCAGTTCTTC	CASSQQGMGPGEQFF
TRBJ1-2	.	.	TRBV5-6	TGTGCCAGCAGCTTGGAGATTCGGGACTATGGCTACACCTTC	CASSLEIRDYGYTF
TRBJ2-1	.	.	TRBV4-3	TGCGCCAGCAGCCCTGGCGAGGGTAGCGTCTCCTACAATGAGCAGTTCTTC	CASSPGEGSVSYNEQFF
TRBJ1-2	few	.	TRBV6-5	TGTGCCAGCAGTTACCGACTAGGTGGGGGAGACTATGGCTACACCTTC	CASSYRLGGGDYGYTF
TRBJ1-1	.	TRBD1	TRBV30	TGTGCCTGGACGGGACAGCTCTACACTGAAGCTTTCTTT	CAWTGQLYTEAFF
TRBJ2-1	few	TRBD2	TRBV7-2	TGTGCCAGCAGCCCCCGAGCTAGCGGGTTTACCTACAATGAGCAGTTCTTC	CASSPRASGFTYNEQFF
TRBJ2-1	.	TRBD2	TRBV13	TGTGCCAGCAGCTATACTAGCGGGAGTTACAATGAGCAGTTCTTC	CASSYTSGSYNEQFF
TRBJ1-1	.	.	TRBV15	TGTGCCACCAGCAGAGGCGGGGGCCAAAGTACGGGCACTGAAGCTTTCTTT	CATSRGGGQSTGTEAFF
TRBJ2-7	.	.	TRBV18	TGTGCCAGCTCACCAGCGGAGGGCACTTACGAGCAGTACTTC	CASSPAEGTYEQYF
TRBJ2-7	.	TRBD2	TRBV20-1	TGCAGTGCTAGTCCGTTCTCGCGGGAGAGGTACGAGCAGTACTTC	CSASPFSRERYEQYF
TRBJ2-1	.	.	TRBV28	TGTGCCATCCCGGAGCCCTTCTACAATGAGCAGTTCTTC	CAIPEPFYNEQFF
TRBJ1-2	.	.	TRBV9	TGTGCCAGCAGCGAGGAGGGCTCAGGTGGCTACACCTTC	CASSEEGSGGYTF
TRBJ2-2	.	.	TRBV2	TGTGCCAGCAGTGCACAGGCCGGGGAGCTGTTTTTT	CASSAQAGELFF
TRBJ1-1	.	.	TRBV6-4	TGTGCCAGCAGTCTCTTTGACACCCCGAACACTGAAGCTTTCTTT	CASSLFDTPNTEAFF
TRBJ1-2	few	.	TRBV30	TGTGCCTGGAGTGGGCAGACAACCTTCTATGGCTACACCTTC	CAWSGQTTFYGYTF
TRBJ2-7	few	TRBD2	TRBV28	TGTGCCAGCAGCCAGCGGGCTAGCGGGAGGGACCAGCAGTACTTC	CASSQRASGRDQQYF
TRBJ2-7	few	.	TRBV3-1/TRBV3-2	TGTGCCAGCAGCCCCCATCAATGGGGCGACGAGCAGTACTTC	CASSPHQWGDEQYF
TRBJ2-3	.	TRBD2	TRBV28	TGTGCCACCATGACGGGACTAGTTTCAGATACGCAGTATTTT	CATMTGLVSDTQYF
TRBJ2-3	.	.	TRBV6-2/TRBV6-3	TGTGCCAGCAGTTACTCTTTAGCGGAAGATACGCAGTATTTT	CASSYSLAEDTQYF
TRBJ2-7	.	TRBD2	TRBV5-1	TGCGCCAGCAGCTTGGTGACTAGCGGTATTAGCTCCTACGAGCAGTACTTC	CASSLVTSGISSYEQYF
TRBJ2-2	.	.	TRBV28	TGTGCCAGCAGTTTCAGGACTTCATACACCGGGGAGCTGTTTTTT	CASSFRTSYTGELFF
TRBJ2-5	few	TRBD1	TRBV14	TGTGCCAGCAGCCACCTTACTGGGACAGGAAAAGAGACCCAGTACTTC	CASSHLTGTGKETQYF
TRBJ2-5	.	TRBD1	TRBV5-1	TGCGCCAGCAGCCTCATTCCGGGACAGGTCATCCAAGAGACCCAGTACTTC	CASSLIPGQVIQETQYF
TRBJ1-2	.	TRBD1	TRBV7-2	TGTGCCAGCAGCTTAGGTGGGACAGCTAACTATGGCTACACCTTC	CASSLGGTANYGYTF
TRBJ2-1	.	.	TRBV5-1	TGCGCCAGCAGCTTGTACGCAGGGGTCTTCTACAATGAGCAGTTCTTC	CASSLYAGVFYNEQFF
TRBJ2-3	.	TRBD2	TRBV6-5	TGTGCCAGCCGGCGGGGGGGGGCAGATACGCAGTATTTT	CASRRGGADTQYF
TRBJ1-2	.	.	TRBV7-9	TGTGCCAGCAGCTCTTATACCCCTGGTGTACGGAGCTATGGCTACACCTTC	CASSSYTPGVRSYGYTF
TRBJ2-5	.	TRBD2	TRBV7-2	TGTGCCAGCAGCTTCCAGCGGGGAGGGCAAGAGACCCAGTACTTC	CASSFQRGGQETQYF
TRBJ1-1	few	.	TRBV5-8	TGTGCCAGCAGCTTGGGGGCAGCTCGCCCGAACACTGAAGCTTTCTTT	CASSLGAARPNTEAFF
TRBJ2-1	few	TRBD2	TRBV3-1/TRBV3-2	TGTGCCAGCAGCGAAGATCGGACTAGCGGGAGCTCCTACAATGAGCAGTTCTTC	CASSEDRTSGSSYNEQFF